The 25 T cell receptor beta chains listed next were all sequenced from one sample in a study of blood T cell repertoires in COVID-19. TCRdb's copy holds only in-frame clones and misses some; the assay was immunoSEQ multiplex PCR. The sample includes fewer than 300,000 clones, about nine tenths of them seen just once. Sequencing used peripheral blood. These receptors were taken from a woman aged 30 to 39 with COVID-19, enrolled during active disease.

The V and J genes are TRBV5-4 and TRBJ2-3; perhaps TRBD2 as D (6 bases). V was cut by 0 bases and J by 4 bases, with 6 bases left in between. The CDR3 runs 13 residues. CDR1 SGHNT and CDR2 YYREEE come from the germline V gene (reference sequence). The CDR3 nucleotides read TGTGCCAGCAGCTTGGTAGCGGCAGATACGCAGTATTTT. This codes for CASSLVAADTQYF.

J is TRBJ2-5 and V is TRBV2; D is unclear. V shed 6 bases and J shed 3 bases, with 5 bases lying between them. CDR3 length equals 11 residues. CDR1 SNHLY and CDR2 FYNNEI come from the germline V gene. The DNA of the CDR3 is TGTGCCAGCAGGCCGGAAGAGACCCAGTACTTC. Amino acids: CASRPEETQYF.

The DNA for the CDR3 is TGTGCCAGCAGCCAACAAGTACTAGCAGCTACCTACAATGAGCAGTTCTTC. Protein: CASSQQVLAATYNEQFF. The chain employs TRBV3-1 (or the pseudogene TRBV3-2) and TRBJ2-1, with TRBD2 as a possible D gene (6 bases). The CDR3 is 17 residues long. The ends were cut back, 2 bases at V and 2 bases at J, with 16 bases in the middle. Germline CDR1 and CDR2: LGHDT and YNNKEL (reference sequence).

There are a few counts of this clone. The rearrangement joins TRBV18 to TRBJ2-1, with TRBD2 matching 12 bases. Germline V gives CDR1 KGHSH, CDR2 LQKENI. This CDR3 is 15 amino acids long. The V segment lost 8 bases and the J segment 6 bases; nucleotides outside the gene matches: 8. The CDR3 DNA reads TGTGCCAGCCTAGCGACTAGCGGGAGTGGCAATGAGCAGTTCTTC. The encoded protein is CASLATSGSGNEQFF.

A single count supports this clone. The J gene is TRBJ1-1, the V gene TRBV6-6; tentative D call: TRBD1 (5 bases). Germline CDR1 is MNHNY and CDR2 is SVGAGI (reference sequence). The V gene lost 6 bases and the J gene lost 0 bases, with 11 bases spanning the gap. CDR3 size: 14 residues. The CDR3 here is CASRTGTLNTEAFF. In nucleotides, the CDR3 is TGTGCCAGCAGGACCGGGACTTTGAACACTGAAGCTTTCTTT.

The J gene is TRBJ2-7, the V gene TRBV6-5; maybe TRBD1 (6 bases). This CDR3 comprises 13 residues. In germline, CDR1 is MNHEY, CDR2 SVGAGI. V lost 9 bases and J 3 bases, leaving 15 bases between the germline ends. The CDR3 region has the DNA TGTGCCAGTAAAAAGACAGGCGACTACGAGCAGTACTTC. Protein product: CASKKTGDYEQYF.

The chain joins TRBV28 to TRBJ1-2; 12 bases map to TRBD1. The V gene end was trimmed by 4 bases and the J gene end by 8 bases; junction bases not matched to a gene: 8. The CDR3 spans 15 residues. Germline V lookup: CDR1 MDHEN, CDR2 SYDVKM. CDR3 sequence: CASSSPGTGGWGYTF. The CDR3 DNA follows: TGTGCCAGCAGTTCCCCCGGGACAGGGGGCTGGGGCTACACCTTC.

This sequence joins TRBV5-4 and TRBJ2-1; D is possibly TRBD2 (6 bases). The V gene's germline CDR1 is SGHNT and CDR2 YYREEE (reference sequence). This CDR3 has 15 residues. Trimming pared 0 bases from V and 4 bases from J, leaving 11 bases between. This CDR3 reads CASSLVFAGYNEQFF. Here the CDR3 DNA reads TGTGCCAGCAGCTTGGTTTTCGCGGGGTACAATGAGCAGTTCTTC. The full variable domain, its missing parts supplied by reference TRBV5-4 and TRBJ2-1, is ETGVTQSPTHLIKTRGQQVTLRCSSQSGHNTVSWYQQALGQGPQFIFQYYREEENGRGNFPPRFSGLQFPNYSSELNVNALELDDSALYLCASSLVFAGYNEQFFGPGTRLTVL.

The rearrangement joins TRBV6-4 to TRBJ2-1, with D maybe TRBD1 (6 bases). Trimming left V 3 bases short and J 4 bases short, with 22 bases between. The CDR3 has 18 amino acids. Germline V gives CDR1 MRHNA, CDR2 SNTAGT. The CDR3 sequence is CASSESGTPSGRYNEQFF. The CDR3 DNA reads as TGTGCCAGCAGTGAGTCCGGGACACCCTCCGGAAGATACAATGAGCAGTTCTTC.

The V gene is TRBV7-9, the J gene TRBJ2-7; 14 nucleotides line up with TRBD2. Germline values: CDR1 SEHNR, CDR2 FQNEAQ (reference sequence). With V trimmed by 5 bases and J by 4 bases, 10 bases remained unmatched. The CDR3 loop spans 17 amino acids. Written as DNA, the CDR3 is TGTGCCAGCAGCGGCACCGGGACTAGCGGGAGATGGTACGAGCAGTACTTC. This codes for CASSGTGTSGRWYEQYF.

The table lists this clone with a count of one. V and J are TRBV4-1 and TRBJ2-2; D may be TRBD2 (6 bases). The CDR3 has 15 amino acids. Germline V gene sequence: CDR1 MGHRA, CDR2 YSYEKL. V dropped 0 bases and J dropped 6 bases, with 11 bases sitting between them. The chain's CDR3 is CASSQDRRESGELFF. In nucleotides, the CDR3 is TGCGCCAGCAGCCAAGATAGGAGGGAATCCGGGGAGCTGTTTTTT.

In the case of this clone: Other DNA sequences in the same sample also yield this CDR3. The gene calls are TRBV30 and TRBJ2-7; 12 positions match TRBD2. With V trimmed by 2 bases and J by 4 bases, 3 bases remained unmatched. Germline V gene data show CDR1 as GTSNPN and CDR2 as SVGIG (reference sequence). There are 14 residues in the CDR3. In DNA, the CDR3 is TGTGCCTGGAGTCCCGGACTAGCGGGATACGAGCAGTACTTC. As protein: CAWSPGLAGYEQYF.

The chain employs TRBV30 and TRBJ1-1; TRBD1 is a possible D gene (5 bases). The germline V and J ends were trimmed by 8 bases and 1 base, with 14 bases remaining between them. Looked up from germline, CDR1 is GTSNPN and CDR2 is SVGIG (reference sequence). CDR3 length equals 13 residues. The CDR3 DNA follows: TGTGCCCTTGACTGGGGGGGGAACACTGAAGCTTTCTTT. Translated: CALDWGGNTEAFF.

The chain joins TRBV29-1 to TRBJ1-1; 8 bases are shared with TRBD1. From germline, CDR1 is SQVTM and CDR2 ANQGSEA. CDR3 size: 12 residues. The V segment lost 7 bases and the J segment 8 bases; nucleotides outside the gene matches: 9. The CDR3 nucleotides read TGCAGCGCAGGGGGCATCGGGTCGGAAGCTTTCTTT. It is translated as CSAGGIGSEAFF.

This chain joins TRBV29-1 and TRBJ2-7; 10 nucleotides match TRBD1. CDR1 and CDR2 from the germline V gene are SQVTM and ANQGSEA. This CDR3 has 15 amino acids. V trimming: 6 bases; J trimming: 5 bases; junction bases outside the gene matches: 13. The CDR3 coding sequence is TGCAGCGTGGTACCAGGGGACAGGGGATTCCACGAGCAGTACTTC. It specifies CSVVPGDRGFHEQYF.

A word on this clone: The same CDR3 is also encoded by other DNA sequences in this sample. The chain employs TRBV27 and TRBJ2-7, with TRBD1 matching 10 bases. The trim removed 3 bases at V and 2 bases at J, leaving 4 bases unmatched. CDR1 is MNHEY, CDR2 SMNVEV, per germline (reference sequence). This CDR3 comprises 15 residues. The CDR3 sequence is CASSFVGTGAYEQYF. Written as DNA, the CDR3 is TGTGCCAGCAGTTTCGTGGGGACAGGGGCCTACGAGCAGTACTTC.

V usage is TRBV29-1 and J usage is TRBJ2-7; 7 positions match TRBD2. The length of the CDR3 is 13 residues. The junction had 10 bases not matched to a gene; V was cut back by 6 bases and J by 5 bases. The V gene's germline CDR1 is SQVTM and CDR2 ANQGSEA. CDR3 sequence: CSVSGAGGDEQYF. The CDR3, as DNA: TGCAGCGTAAGCGGGGCGGGCGGGGACGAGCAGTACTTC.

V gene TRBV3-1 (or the pseudogene TRBV3-2) combines with J gene TRBJ2-7; 7 nucleotides align to TRBD2. Germline trimming cut 4 bases from V and 1 base from J; bases unmatched to any gene: 10. Germline CDR1 reads LGHDT; CDR2 reads YNNKEL (reference sequence). The CDR3 spans 16 residues. Here the CDR3 reads CASSLAREMRSYEQYF. The CDR3 DNA is TGTGCCAGCAGCCTGGCGCGGGAGATGAGGTCCTACGAGCAGTACTTC.

The rearrangement joins TRBV7-9 to TRBJ2-3; the match to TRBD1 covers 8 bases. The germline V gene has CDR1 SEHNR and CDR2 FQNEAQ (reference sequence). J gave up 3 bases and V 3 bases, and 2 bases lay outside the gene matches. This CDR3 contains 14 residues. CDR3 nucleotide sequence: TGTGCCAGCAGCTTTACAGGGGGGACAGATACGCAGTATTTT. Its translation: CASSFTGGTDTQYF.

The chain employs TRBV23-1 and TRBJ1-5; 11 bases fit TRBD1. TRBV23-1 is identified as an open reading frame with a role that is uncertain. The J segment lost 3 bases and the V segment lost 6 bases, leaving 4 bases of the junction unmatched. The CDR3 totals 15 residues. For the CDR3, the DNA is TGCGCCAGCAGGGACAGGGGGCACGACAATCAGCCCCAGCATTTT. It translates to CASRDRGHDNQPQHF.

Here the CDR3 DNA reads TGTGCCAGCAGCCAAAGCGGGAGGCTCTACGAGCAGTACTTC. It specifies CASSQSGRLYEQYF. The gene calls are TRBV3-1 (or the pseudogene TRBV3-2) and TRBJ2-7; 9 nucleotides line up with TRBD2. The V gene end was trimmed by 2 bases and the J gene end by 3 bases; junction bases not matched to a gene: 2. The CDR3 loop spans 14 amino acids. Germline CDR1 is LGHDT and CDR2 is YNNKEL (reference sequence).

The table lists this clone with a count of one. V is TRBV19 and J is TRBJ1-1, with D possibly matching TRBD1 (6 bases). CDR1 and CDR2 (germline): LNHDA, SQIVND (reference sequence). This CDR3 spans 17 amino acids. Trimming shortened V by 3 bases and J by 2 bases, and 19 bases separated the two germline ends. CDR3 nucleotides: TGTGCCAGTAGTATCATCAGGGGAATGAGGGTAAACACTGAAGCTTTCTTT. Its protein is CASSIIRGMRVNTEAFF.

The chain employs TRBV7-9 and TRBJ1-1, with TRBD1 identical over 10 bases. Germline V CDR1 and CDR2: SEHNR, FQNEAQ (reference sequence). Trimming took 5 bases from V and 7 from J; bases not matched to a gene: 10. This CDR3 spans 15 amino acids. The CDR3, as DNA: TGTGCCAGCAGCCGGGCGGGGACAGGGGTTGGTGAAGCTTTCTTT. Amino acid sequence: CASSRAGTGVGEAFF. The whole variable domain, filled in from reference TRBV7-9 and TRBJ1-1, reads DTGVSQNPRHKITKRGQNVTFRCDPISEHNRLYWYRQTLGQGPEFLTYFQNEAQLEKSRLLSDRFSAERPKGSFSTLEIQRTEQGDSAMYLCASSRAGTGVGEAFFGQGTRLTVV.

The V and J genes are TRBV18 and TRBJ2-5; 10 nucleotides match TRBD1. The junction had 2 bases not matched to a gene; V was cut back by 3 bases and J by 1 base. The CDR3 runs 15 residues. Germline values: CDR1 KGHSH, CDR2 LQKENI. The CDR3 is CASSPRQGAQETQYF. Written as DNA, the CDR3 is TGTGCCAGCTCACCCCGACAGGGGGCCCAAGAGACCCAGTACTTC.

This clone was found a few times. The chain employs TRBV29-1 and TRBJ2-4; TRBD2 might be the D (5 bases). Trimming stripped 2 bases from V and 2 bases from J, with 7 bases between. The CDR3 sequence is 13 residues long. Germline CDR1 and CDR2: SQVTM and ANQGSEA. The CDR3 here is CSVESGSKNIQYF. CDR3 DNA: TGCAGCGTTGAATCGGGGTCCAAAAACATTCAGTACTTC.